Following are 28 T cell receptor beta chains from one sample sequenced in a study of CD8 T cells in Susac syndrome. Reverse transcription used about 0.45 to 1 ug RNA and random hexamers. TCRdb called the immunoSEQ multiplex PCR reads again in MiXCR, with one record for every CDR3 protein. The table lists 250,000 to 300,000 distinct CDR3 sequences, about 85% of them singletons. Material for sequencing was CD8+ T cells from PBMCs. Receptor source: a human donor with multiple sclerosis.

V is TRBV4-2 and J is TRBJ1-1; D is uncertain. The CDR3 spans 14 residues. V lost 0 bases and J lost 4, with 9 bases in between. Germline-derived CDR1 and CDR2 are LGHNA and YNFKEQ. CDR3 loop: CASSQDFGSTEAFF. The DNA for the CDR3 is TGTGCCAGCAGCCAAGATTTCGGTTCCACTGAAGCTTTCTTT.

J is TRBJ1-1 and V is TRBV28; D might be TRBD1 (5 bases). The CDR3 spans 17 residues. In germline, CDR1 is MDHEN, CDR2 SYDVKM. The V and J ends lost 5 bases and 4 bases respectively, with 23 bases between them. The CDR3 loop reads CASSLIRDVTEGTEAFF. The CDR3 nucleotides read TGTGCCAGCAGTCTCATCAGGGATGTTACTGAAGGCACTGAAGCTTTCTTT.

The chain couples TRBV6-5 to TRBJ1-1; the D is unclear. In germline, CDR1 is MNHEY, CDR2 SVGAGI. V was trimmed by 2 bases and J by 0 bases, leaving 10 bases between them. CDR3 length: 15 amino acids. The chain's CDR3 is CASSYGRSLNTEAFF. CDR3 bases: TGTGCCAGCAGTTACGGTCGCTCCTTGAACACTGAAGCTTTCTTT.

The J gene is TRBJ1-1, the V gene TRBV20-1; D might be TRBD1 (5 bases). This CDR3 region has 13 residues. Germline assignment: CDR1 DFQATT and CDR2 SNEGSKA (reference sequence). V was trimmed by 1 base and J by 1 base, leaving 7 bases between them. This chain's CDR3 is CSARGGANTEAFF. In DNA, the CDR3 is TGCAGTGCTAGAGGAGGGGCGAACACTGAAGCTTTCTTT.

The V gene is TRBV27, the J gene TRBJ1-2, with D unresolved. With 8 bases removed from V and 5 bases from J, the gap between germline ends came to 15 bases. Germline-derived CDR1 and CDR2 are MNHEY and SMNVEV (reference sequence). This CDR3 region has 13 residues. The CDR3 loop is CASSLSRRYGYTF. The CDR3 DNA reads as TGTGCCAGCTCTCTCTCCCGCCGATATGGCTACACCTTC.

The V call is TRBV11-2, the J call TRBJ2-7; D is unclear. The CDR3 contains 11 residues. V lost 3 bases to trimming and J lost 6 bases, with 6 bases between them. CDR1 is SGHAT and CDR2 is FQNNGV in the germline V gene. The CDR3: CASSFLFEQYF. The CDR3 bases are TGTGCCAGCAGCTTTTTATTCGAGCAGTACTTC.

The chain recombines TRBV2 with TRBJ1-1; unclear D gene. This CDR3 region has 10 residues. Trimming took off 10 bases at V and 0 bases at J, with 3 bases between the two ends. Germline V gene data show CDR1 as SNHLY and CDR2 as FYNNEI. CDR3 protein: CATLNTEAFF. CDR3 DNA: TGTGCCACATTGAACACTGAAGCTTTCTTT.

Written as DNA, the CDR3 is TGTGCCAGCAGTTTATTGGGGAGTAGGGAGACCCAGTACTTC. Translating it yields CASSLLGSRETQYF. This rearrangement joins TRBV27 to TRBJ2-5; D might be TRBD2 (5 bases). CDR1 is MNHEY, CDR2 SMNVEV, per germline (reference sequence). V lost 1 base and J lost 5, with 11 bases in between. This CDR3 comprises 14 residues.

The chain combines TRBV4-1 with TRBJ2-7, with D possibly matching TRBD1 (5 bases). This CDR3 has 13 amino acids. The V gene lost 0 bases and the J gene lost 3 bases, with 6 bases spanning the gap. The germline V gene encodes CDR1 MGHRA and CDR2 YSYEKL. DNA of the CDR3: TGCGCCAGCAGCCAAGAGGACAACTACGAGCAGTACTTC. Translated: CASSQEDNYEQYF.

This chain joins TRBV15 and TRBJ1-6; 7 positions agree with TRBD1. Looked up from germline, CDR1 is LNHNV and CDR2 is YYDKDF (reference sequence). The CDR3 is made up of 13 amino acids. V trimming: 7 bases; J trimming: 6 bases; junction bases outside the gene matches: 3. CDR3 sequence (DNA): TGTGCCACCATGGACAGGCTTAATTCACCCCTCCACTTT. It is translated as CATMDRLNSPLHF.

J is TRBJ2-7 and V is TRBV20-1; possibly TRBD2 for D (6 bases). Trimming cost V 5 bases and J 2 bases, with 25 bases left between them. CDR1 is DFQATT, CDR2 SNEGSKA, per germline (reference sequence). CDR3 length: 17 amino acids. Here the CDR3 reads CSARRGRARRATYEQYF. CDR3 nucleotides: TGCAGTGCTCGGAGGGGCCGTGCTAGGAGGGCCACCTACGAGCAGTACTTC.

The chain couples TRBV29-1 to TRBJ2-2; D remains unclear. V lost 4 bases and J 5 bases, leaving 5 bases between the germline ends. The CDR3 length is 11 residues. Germline V gives CDR1 SQVTM, CDR2 ANQGSEA. DNA for the CDR3: TGCAGCGTTGGGGTAACCGGGGAGCTGTTTTTT. Translated, it gives CSVGVTGELFF.

This chain joins TRBV6-1 and TRBJ2-1; TRBD2 matches at 8 bases. The CDR3 contains 17 residues. Germline V gives CDR1 MNHNS, CDR2 SASEGT. After removal of 5 bases from V and 5 bases from J, the junction contained 14 bases not matched to a gene. CDR3 coding DNA: TGTGCCAGCAGTAAACCGGAAGCGGGAGTTTACCACAATGAGCAGTTCTTC. The encoded protein is CASSKPEAGVYHNEQFF.

The CDR3 bases are TGCGCCAGCAGCCATCCGAGGGATACGCAGTATTTT. It yields the protein CASSHPRDTQYF. This sequence joins TRBV4-1 and TRBJ2-3; D gene ambiguous. Germline assignment: CDR1 MGHRA and CDR2 YSYEKL. The CDR3 runs 12 residues. Trimming shortened V by 3 bases and J by 6 bases, and 7 bases separated the two germline ends.

In regard to this clonotype: One junction end does not reproduce the germline sequence, and a read error may be involved. V and J are TRBV20-1 and TRBJ2-7, with TRBD2 matching over 9 bases. The CDR3 contains 12 residues. From germline, CDR1 is DFQATT and CDR2 SNEGSKA (reference sequence). The CDR3 is CSSSGASYEQYF. CDR3 DNA sequence: TGCAGTTCTAGCGGGGCCTCCTACGAGCAGTACTTC.

This clonotype was counted a single time. The chain links TRBV27 to TRBJ2-3, with 9 bases matching TRBD2. CDR3 length: 15 amino acids. CDR1 is MNHEY and CDR2 is SMNVEV in the germline V gene (reference sequence). V lost 7 bases and J lost 5; bases outside the gene matches: 10. In DNA form, the CDR3 reads TGTGCCAGCAACATCCTAGCGGGACCAGGAGATACGCAGTATTTT. This translates into CASNILAGPGDTQYF.

The CDR3 loop reads CASSSGTSKHEQFF. CDR3 sequence (DNA): TGTGCCAGCAGCTCCGGGACTAGCAAACATGAGCAGTTCTTC. The V and J genes are TRBV7-8 and TRBJ2-1; 9 bases line up with TRBD2. The trim removed 4 bases at V and 8 bases at J, leaving 6 bases unmatched. From germline, CDR1 is SGHVS and CDR2 FQNEAQ. The CDR3 spans 14 residues.

This clonotype was seen only a few times. This chain joins TRBV5-4 and TRBJ2-1; either TRBD1 or TRBD2 may fit D (6 bases each). From germline, CDR1 is SGHNT and CDR2 YYREEE (reference sequence). The CDR3 sequence is 14 residues long. V was cut by 4 bases and J by 9 bases, with 17 bases left in between. The CDR3 nucleotides are TGTGCCAGCAGCCAAGGGGGAGGAGCCCCTGAGCAGTTCTTC. It translates to CASSQGGGAPEQFF.

The CDR3 DNA is TGTGCCAGCTTAAGGCGAGGGAAATACACCGGGGAGCTGTTTTTT. Translated: CASLRRGKYTGELFF. The gene calls are TRBV2 and TRBJ2-2, with a weak D call TRBD2 (5 bases). Trimming removed 8 bases at V and 3 bases at J, with 16 bases between. Germline loops: CDR1 SNHLY, CDR2 FYNNEI. The CDR3 runs 15 residues.

The chain joins TRBV30 to TRBJ2-3; 11 positions agree with TRBD1. J lost 3 bases, V lost 4 bases, and 3 bases had no gene match. CDR3 length equals 14 residues. Germline V gene sequence: CDR1 GTSNPN, CDR2 SVGIG (reference sequence). The CDR3 here is CAWTGTGGTDTQYF. CDR3 DNA sequence: TGTGCCTGGACCGGGACAGGGGGGACAGATACGCAGTATTTT. The entire variable domain, with the rest obtained from reference TRBV30 and TRBJ2-3, is as follows: SQTIHQWPATLVQPVGSPLSLECTVEGTSNPNLYWYRQAAGRGLQLLFYSVGIGQISSEVPQNLSASRPQDRQFILSSKKLLLSDSGFYLCAWTGTGGTDTQYFGPGTRLTVL.

The chain carries TRBV6-6 and TRBJ2-1, with D perhaps matching TRBD2 (6 bases). The germline V gene has CDR1 MNHNY and CDR2 SVGAGI (reference sequence). This CDR3 is built from 15 residues. With 5 bases removed from V and 8 bases from J, the gap between germline ends came to 19 bases. The CDR3 sequence is CASSIGANRRDEQFF. The CDR3 DNA reads as TGTGCCAGCAGTATCGGGGCAAATCGGAGGGATGAGCAGTTCTTC.

The chain couples TRBV3-1 to TRBJ2-1, with 8 bases matching TRBD1. The germline V gene has CDR1 LGHDT and CDR2 YNNKEL (reference sequence). V lost 1 base to trimming and J lost 10 bases; unmatched junction nucleotides: 12. There are 16 residues in the CDR3. DNA of the CDR3: TGTGCCAGCAGCCAAGTGTGGGGGGAGGACAGGGTGGAGCAGTTCTTC. Amino acid sequence: CASSQVWGEDRVEQFF.

The chain has TRBV3-1 and TRBJ2-3; D is possibly TRBD2 (5 bases). The CDR3 runs 15 residues. V was trimmed by 0 bases and J by 6 bases, leaving 13 bases between them. The V gene's germline CDR1 is LGHDT and CDR2 YNNKEL (reference sequence). This CDR3 reads CASSQEDWETDTQYF. The CDR3 DNA reads TGTGCCAGCAGCCAAGAGGATTGGGAGACGGATACGCAGTATTTT.

The rearrangement uses TRBV4-1 and TRBJ1-1; D is unresolved. The germline V and J ends were trimmed by 4 bases and 3 bases, with 9 bases remaining between them. Per germline, CDR1 MGHRA and CDR2 YSYEKL. The CDR3 is made up of 13 amino acids. The chain's CDR3 is CASSRHPYTEAFF. The CDR3 DNA reads TGCGCCAGCAGCCGACATCCGTACACTGAAGCTTTCTTT.

The chain uses TRBV5-1 and TRBJ2-5, with D tentatively TRBD1 (6 bases). The CDR3 spans 14 residues. Germline V lookup: CDR1 SGHRS, CDR2 YFSETQ. Between the trimmed V and J ends, which lost 5 bases and 5 bases, there was a span of 16 bases. CDR3 in amino acids: CASSHIRGRETQYF. CDR3 sequence (DNA): TGCGCCAGCAGTCACATCAGGGGAAGGGAGACCCAGTACTTC.

The CDR3 nucleotides read TGTGCCAGCAGTAGTTCCTCCGCTACTCACGATCGCTACGAGCAGTACTTC. Its translation: CASSSSSATHDRYEQYF. V is TRBV12-3 or TRBV12-4 and J is TRBJ2-7, with D unresolved. The CDR3 spans 17 residues. Trimming removed 5 bases from V and 3 bases from J, with 23 bases in between.

The V call is TRBV4-1, the J call TRBJ2-1, with no clear D. Deletions cut 4 bases from V and 7 bases from J, with 17 bases between. CDR1 MGHRA and CDR2 YSYEKL come from the germline V gene. The CDR3 is made up of 15 amino acids. The CDR3 DNA follows: TGCGCCAGCAGCCCTGACTCAAGCCAAGGGAATGAGCAGTTCTTC. Its protein is CASSPDSSQGNEQFF.

This chain uses TRBV30 with TRBJ1-1, with 10 bases lining up with TRBD1. Germline V lookup: CDR1 GTSNPN, CDR2 SVGIG (reference sequence). The CDR3 consists of 14 residues. The junction had 6 bases not matched to a gene; V was cut back by 3 bases and J by 5 bases. The CDR3 loop reads CAWRGTGESTEAFF. The CDR3 nucleotides read TGTGCCTGGAGGGGGACAGGGGAGAGTACTGAAGCTTTCTTT.